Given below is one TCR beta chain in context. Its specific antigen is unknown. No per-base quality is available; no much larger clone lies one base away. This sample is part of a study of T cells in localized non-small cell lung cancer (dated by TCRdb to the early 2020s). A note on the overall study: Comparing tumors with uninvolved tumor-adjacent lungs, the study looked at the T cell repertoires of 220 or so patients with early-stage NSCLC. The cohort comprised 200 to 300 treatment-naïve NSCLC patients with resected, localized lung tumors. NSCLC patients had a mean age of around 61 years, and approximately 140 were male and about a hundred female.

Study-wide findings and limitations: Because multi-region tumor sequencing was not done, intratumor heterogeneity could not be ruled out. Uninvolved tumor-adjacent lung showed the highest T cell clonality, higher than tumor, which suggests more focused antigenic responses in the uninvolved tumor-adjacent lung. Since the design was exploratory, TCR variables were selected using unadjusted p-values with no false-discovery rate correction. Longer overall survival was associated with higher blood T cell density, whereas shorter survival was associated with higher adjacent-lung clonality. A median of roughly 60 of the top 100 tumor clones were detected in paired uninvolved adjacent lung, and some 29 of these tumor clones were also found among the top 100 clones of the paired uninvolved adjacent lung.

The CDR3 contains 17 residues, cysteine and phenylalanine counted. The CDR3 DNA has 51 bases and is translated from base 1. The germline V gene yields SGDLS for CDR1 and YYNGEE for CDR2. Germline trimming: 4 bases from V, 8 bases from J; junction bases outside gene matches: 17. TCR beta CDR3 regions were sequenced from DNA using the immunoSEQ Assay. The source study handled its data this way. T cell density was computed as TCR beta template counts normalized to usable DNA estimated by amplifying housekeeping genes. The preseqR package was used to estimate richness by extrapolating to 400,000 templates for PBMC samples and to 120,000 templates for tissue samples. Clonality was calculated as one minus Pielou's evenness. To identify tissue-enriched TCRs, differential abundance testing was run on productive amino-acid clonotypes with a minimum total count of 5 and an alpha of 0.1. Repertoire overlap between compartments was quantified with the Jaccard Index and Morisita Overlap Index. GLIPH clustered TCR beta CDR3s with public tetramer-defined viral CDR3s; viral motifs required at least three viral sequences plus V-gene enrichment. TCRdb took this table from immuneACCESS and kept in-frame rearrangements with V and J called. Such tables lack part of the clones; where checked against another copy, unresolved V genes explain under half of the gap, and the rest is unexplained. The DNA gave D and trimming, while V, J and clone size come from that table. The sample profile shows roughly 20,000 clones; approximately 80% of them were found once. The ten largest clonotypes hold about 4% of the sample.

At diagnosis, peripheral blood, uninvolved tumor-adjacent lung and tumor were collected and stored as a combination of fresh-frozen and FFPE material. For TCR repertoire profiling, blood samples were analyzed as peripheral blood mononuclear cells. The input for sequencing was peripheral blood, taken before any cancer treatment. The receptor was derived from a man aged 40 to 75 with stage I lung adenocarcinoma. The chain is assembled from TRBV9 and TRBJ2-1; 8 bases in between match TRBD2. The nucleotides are TGTGCCAGCAGCCCGACCGCTCGGGGGGGCCTTTTGGATGAGCAGTTCTTC. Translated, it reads CASSPTARGGLLDEQFF.